The 13 T cell receptor beta chains given below trace back to one sample, sequenced in a study of OX40 agonist ivuxolimab in advanced cancers. TCRdb keeps only in-frame clones here, not all; method: immunoSEQ multiplex PCR. The sample yields 58,000 or so clones, 80% to 90% seen once. The sample was CD4+ or CD8+ T cells sorted from blood, taken in a trial of the OX40 agonist ivuxolimab. All receptors derive from an adult with an advanced solid tumor such as melanoma, head and neck, liver or kidney cancer.

The J gene is TRBJ2-5, the V gene TRBV10-2; D unresolved. V was shortened by 7 bases and J by 4 bases, with 13 bases between the two germline ends. This CDR3 spans 13 amino acids. CDR1 and CDR2 from the germline V gene are WSHSY and SAAADI. The CDR3 loop is CASTEWVRETQYF. DNA for the CDR3: TGCGCCAGCACCGAGTGGGTCCGAGAGACCCAGTACTTC.

This clone was seen more than once but under ten times. The J gene is TRBJ1-2, the V gene TRBV19; D is ambiguous. V lost 5 bases and J 2 bases, leaving 12 bases between the germline ends. The germline V gene has CDR1 LNHDA and CDR2 SQIVND (reference sequence). The CDR3 is made up of 14 amino acids. CDR3: CASSAEGANYGYTF. As DNA, the CDR3 is TGTGCCAGTAGTGCTGAGGGAGCCAACTATGGCTACACCTTC.

This clone has a handful of counts. This chain uses TRBV4-1 with TRBJ2-2; tentatively, D is TRBD1 (6 bases). V was clipped by 5 bases and J by 10 bases, with 11 bases between them. Germline CDR1 and CDR2: MGHRA and YSYEKL. This CDR3 contains 12 residues. The DNA for the CDR3 is TGCGCCAGCAGCACAGGGCGGGCGGAGCTGTTTTTT. Amino acid sequence: CASSTGRAELFF.

The chain recombines TRBV5-1 with TRBJ1-1; D gene unclear. There are 13 residues in the CDR3. The germline gives CDR1 SGHRS, CDR2 YFSETQ. V gave up 1 base and J gave up 1 base, with 5 bases separating them. As DNA, the CDR3 is TGCGCCAGCAGCTTGTGGGGGAACACTGAAGCTTTCTTT. As protein: CASSLWGNTEAFF.

CDR3 loop: CASSLEAGGADTQYF. CDR3 sequence (DNA): TGTGCCAGCAGCTTAGAGGCGGGGGGCGCAGATACGCAGTATTTT. The gene calls are TRBV11-2 and TRBJ2-3; 8 bases map to TRBD2. V shed 0 bases and J 4 bases; nucleotides not matched to a gene: 3. The length of the CDR3 is 15 residues. The germline gives CDR1 SGHAT, CDR2 FQNNGV.

The V call is TRBV5-4, the J call TRBJ2-7; TRBD1 aligns across 10 bases. Per the germline V gene, CDR1 is SGHNT and CDR2 is YYREEE (reference sequence). After removal of 4 bases from V and 6 bases from J, the junction contained 7 bases not matched to a gene. The CDR3 contains 14 residues. CDR3 region: CASSDTGTGVEQYF. The CDR3 nucleotides read TGTGCCAGCAGCGACACTGGGACAGGGGTCGAGCAGTACTTC.

The table lists this clone with a few counts. The rearrangement joins TRBV7-9 to TRBJ2-1; 8 nucleotides align to TRBD2. This CDR3 comprises 15 residues. Trimming took 1 base from V and 8 from J; bases not matched to a gene: 7. Germline CDR1 is SEHNR and CDR2 is FQNEAQ (reference sequence). In nucleotides, the CDR3 is TGTGCCAGCAGCTTAGACTCGACTAGCGCCGATGAGCAGTTCTTC. Protein sequence: CASSLDSTSADEQFF.

This clone has just a few counts. This specimen includes other DNA sequences encoding the same CDR3. The chain carries TRBV5-1 and TRBJ2-7; D may be TRBD1 (5 bases). This CDR3 has 12 residues. V lost 1 base, J lost 4 bases, and 6 bases lay in between. Germline CDR1 and CDR2: SGHRS and YFSETQ. The CDR3 loop is CASSLTGYEQYF. CDR3 coding DNA: TGCGCCAGCAGCTTGACAGGATACGAGCAGTACTTC.

The chain employs TRBV28 and TRBJ2-1; D is perhaps TRBD1 (6 bases). CDR1 MDHEN and CDR2 SYDVKM come from the germline V gene. V shed 10 bases and J shed 5 bases, with 27 bases lying between them. The CDR3 loop spans 17 amino acids. Here the CDR3 reads CAMQTRGRGSQDNEQFF. The CDR3 nucleotides are TGTGCCATGCAAACCAGGGGTAGGGGATCCCAAGACAATGAGCAGTTCTTC.

For the CDR3, the DNA is TGTGCCAGCAGTGAATCTAAACTAGCGGGGTATAACAATGAGCAGTTCTTC. It specifies CASSESKLAGYNNEQFF. The rearrangement uses TRBV6-1 and TRBJ2-1, with TRBD2 matching 10 bases. Unmatched junction bases numbered 9, after V lost 2 bases and J lost 5 bases. The CDR3 loop spans 17 amino acids. The germline V gene has CDR1 MNHNS and CDR2 SASEGT.

This clone has just one count. The chain employs TRBV4-1 and TRBJ1-1, with 8 bases aligning to TRBD1. The CDR3 spans 15 residues. Germline values: CDR1 MGHRA, CDR2 YSYEKL. The ends lost 1 base at V and 3 bases at J; junction bases unmatched: 4. The CDR3 loop reads CASSQGNRGDTEAFF. The CDR3 nucleotides read TGCGCCAGCAGCCAAGGTAACAGGGGGGACACTGAAGCTTTCTTT.

This clone was seen a single time. CDR3 loop: CASSANRALGPEQYF. In nucleotides, the CDR3 is TGTGCCAGCAGCGCCAACCGGGCCCTAGGCCCCGAGCAGTACTTC. The gene calls are TRBV7-8 and TRBJ2-7; D is unclear. V lost 5 bases, J lost 6 bases, and 20 bases lay in between. The CDR3 totals 15 residues. Germline V CDR1 and CDR2: SGHVS, FQNEAQ.

The J gene is TRBJ2-7, the V gene TRBV28; TRBD1 matches at 8 bases. Germline loops: CDR1 MDHEN, CDR2 SYDVKM. Trimming at V came to 4 bases and at J to 5 bases, leaving 4 bases not matched to a gene. CDR3 length equals 13 residues. The chain's CDR3 is CASSWTGSDEQYF. CDR3 nucleotides: TGTGCCAGCAGTTGGACAGGGTCCGACGAGCAGTACTTC.